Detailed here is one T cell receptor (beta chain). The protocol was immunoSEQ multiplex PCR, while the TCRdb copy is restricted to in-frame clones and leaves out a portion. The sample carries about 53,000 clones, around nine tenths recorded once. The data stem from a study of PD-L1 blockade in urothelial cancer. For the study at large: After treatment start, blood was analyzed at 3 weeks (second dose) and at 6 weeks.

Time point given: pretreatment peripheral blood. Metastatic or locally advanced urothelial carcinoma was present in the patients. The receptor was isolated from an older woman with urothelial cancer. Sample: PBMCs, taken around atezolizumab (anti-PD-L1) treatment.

The CDR3, as DNA: TGTGCCAGCAGATTGGGGGGACGTTCAAATGAGCAGTTCTTC. Encoded protein: CASRLGGRSNEQFF. This rearrangement joins TRBV28 to TRBJ2-1; D is perhaps TRBD2 (6 bases). Germline assignment: CDR1 MDHEN and CDR2 SYDVKM. V lost 6 bases, J lost 7 bases, and 16 bases lay in between. This CDR3 contains 14 residues.